This TCR beta chain is from a study of Ad26.COV2.S vaccination and SARS-CoV-2 variants. Sequencing was performed with immunoSEQ multiplex PCR; in TCRdb, only in-frame clones are kept and a portion is missing. This sample has around 320,000 clones, with roughly 84% found just once. Treatment: roughly 19 received Ad26.COV2.S at low or high dose, single or two shots; a few received placebo; per-sample allocation not given. On day 63 after the first injection, vaccine and placebo recipients gave samples. Germline V gene lookup returns CDR1 MGHDK and CDR2 SYGVNS. This CDR3 has 15 amino acids. V lost 8 bases and J lost 2; bases outside the gene matches: 6.

The sequence came from a person between 18 and 59 years old who received the Ad26.COV2.S COVID-19 vaccine or a placebo. The rearrangement joins TRBV25-1 to TRBJ2-3, with 11 bases identical to TRBD2. The specimen was peripheral blood, collected in a trial of Ad26.COV2.S vaccine versus placebo. CDR3 amino acids: CASAPSGGYTDTQYF. Written as DNA, the CDR3 is TGTGCCAGCGCCCCTAGCGGGGGGTACACAGATACGCAGTATTTT.